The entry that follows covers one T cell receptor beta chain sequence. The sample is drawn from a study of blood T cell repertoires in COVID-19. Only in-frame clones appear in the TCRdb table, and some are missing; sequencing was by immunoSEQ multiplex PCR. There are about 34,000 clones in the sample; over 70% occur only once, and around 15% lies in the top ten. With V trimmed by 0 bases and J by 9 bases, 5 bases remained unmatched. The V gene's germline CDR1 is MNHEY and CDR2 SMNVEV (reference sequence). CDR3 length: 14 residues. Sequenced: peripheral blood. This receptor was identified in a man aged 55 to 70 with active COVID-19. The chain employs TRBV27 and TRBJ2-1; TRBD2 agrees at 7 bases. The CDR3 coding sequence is TGTGCCAGCAGTTTATCACAAGCGGGGATTGAGCAGTTCTTC. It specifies CASSLSQAGIEQFF.